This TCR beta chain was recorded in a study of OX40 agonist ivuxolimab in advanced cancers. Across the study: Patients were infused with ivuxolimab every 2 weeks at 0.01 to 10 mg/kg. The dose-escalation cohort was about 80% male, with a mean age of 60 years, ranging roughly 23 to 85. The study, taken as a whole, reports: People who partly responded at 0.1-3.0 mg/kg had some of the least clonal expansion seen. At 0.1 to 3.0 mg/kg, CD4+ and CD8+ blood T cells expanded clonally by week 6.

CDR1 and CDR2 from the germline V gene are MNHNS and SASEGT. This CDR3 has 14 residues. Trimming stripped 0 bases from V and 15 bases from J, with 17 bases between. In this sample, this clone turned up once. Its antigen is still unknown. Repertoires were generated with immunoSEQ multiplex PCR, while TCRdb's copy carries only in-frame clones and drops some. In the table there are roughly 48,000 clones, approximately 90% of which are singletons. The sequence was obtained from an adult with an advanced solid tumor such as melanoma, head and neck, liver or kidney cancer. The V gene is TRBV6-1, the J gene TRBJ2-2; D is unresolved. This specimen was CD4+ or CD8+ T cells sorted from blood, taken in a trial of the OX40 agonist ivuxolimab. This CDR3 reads CASSEAGPGLDLFF. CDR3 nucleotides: TGTGCCAGCAGTGAAGCGGGCCCGGGCCTTGATTTGTTTTTT.